Each of the 21 T cell receptor beta chains below was sequenced from the same sample in a study of graft-versus-host responses after intestinal transplantation. Intraepithelial lymphocytes and lamina propria lymphocytes were released through processing of graft tissue. TCRdb keeps only in-frame clones here, not all; method: immunoSEQ multiplex PCR. The sample contains more than 2,500 clones, 70% to 75% of which appear only once. The sequencing here drew on ileum tissue, taken approximately 5 and 7 days after intestinal transplantation. The receptors were gathered from a human patient who received an intestinal transplant, so some T cells may come from the graft donor.

This clone was seen only once. CDR3 protein: CASSLVAGGTDTQYF. DNA for the CDR3: TGTGCCAGCAGCTTGGTAGCGGGGGGCACAGATACGCAGTATTTT. The rearrangement links TRBV5-4 to TRBJ2-3; TRBD2 matches at 9 bases. The CDR3 runs to 15 residues. Trimming cost V 0 bases and J 1 base; bases outside gene matches: 0. Germline loops: CDR1 SGHNT, CDR2 YYREEE (reference sequence).

The chain has TRBV10-2 and TRBJ1-5; possibly TRBD1 for D (5 bases). V lost 6 bases and J lost 2, with 5 bases in between. CDR1 is WSHSY and CDR2 is SAAADI in the germline V gene. The CDR3 contains 12 residues. This CDR3 is CASRQGNQPQHF. The CDR3 nucleotides read TGCGCCAGCAGACAGGGCAATCAGCCCCAGCATTTT.

The genes are TRBV19 and TRBJ1-5, with D possibly TRBD1 on 6 matching bases. Trimming removed 7 bases at V and 5 bases at J, with 12 bases between. This CDR3 comprises 13 residues. Germline lookup yields CDR1 LNHDA and CDR2 SQIVND (reference sequence). In DNA form, the CDR3 reads TGTGCCAGTAAAAGGCCAGGGGATCAGCCCCAGCATTTT. The encoded protein is CASKRPGDQPQHF.

This clone appeared a single time. The rearrangement uses TRBV7-9 and TRBJ2-7, with 13 nucleotides matching TRBD2. The CDR3 sequence is 17 residues long. The germline V gene encodes CDR1 SEHNR and CDR2 FQNEAQ (reference sequence). With 4 bases clipped from V and 5 bases from J, the junction kept 11 bases outside the gene matches. The CDR3 region has the DNA TGTGCCAGCAGCTCCTGGACTAGCGGGAGAGGGGGCCACGAGCAGTACTTC. This codes for CASSSWTSGRGGHEQYF.

The chain links TRBV25-1 to TRBJ1-4, with D possibly being TRBD1 (6 bases). The V gene lost 1 base and the J gene lost 2 bases, with 14 bases spanning the gap. Germline V gene sequence: CDR1 MGHDK, CDR2 SYGVNS. This CDR3 is built from 17 residues. The CDR3: CASSESLAGATNEKLFF. CDR3 nucleotide sequence: TGTGCCAGCAGTGAATCCCTGGCAGGGGCGACTAATGAAAAACTGTTTTTT.

V usage is TRBV18 and J usage is TRBJ1-5; no clear D gene. This CDR3 is 12 amino acids long. CDR1 KGHSH and CDR2 LQKENI come from the germline V gene. The V gene lost 1 base and the J gene lost 6 bases, with 4 bases spanning the gap. CDR3 nucleotide sequence: TGTGCCAGCTCACCACAGGGTCAGCCCCAGCATTTT. Translated: CASSPQGQPQHF.

This clone was counted only a few times. The CDR3 loop reads CASALGWGYTF. Here the CDR3 DNA reads TGTGCCAGCGCACTCGGGTGGGGCTACACCTTC. This rearrangement joins TRBV2 to TRBJ1-2, with D unresolved. Trimming cost V 8 bases and J 8 bases, with 12 bases left between them. From germline, CDR1 is SNHLY and CDR2 FYNNEI. The CDR3 extends over 11 amino acids.

The V gene is TRBV7-8, the J gene TRBJ2-2; D call uncertain. This CDR3 comprises 14 residues. CDR1 SGHVS and CDR2 FQNEAQ come from the germline V gene. V lost 2 bases and J 7 bases, leaving 11 bases between the germline ends. CDR3 residues: CASSLRGDGGELFF. CDR3 DNA sequence: TGTGCCAGCAGCTTAAGAGGAGATGGCGGGGAGCTGTTTTTT.

J is TRBJ2-3 and V is TRBV25-1; 11 positions agree with TRBD2. The CDR3 totals 17 residues. Per the germline V gene, CDR1 is MGHDK and CDR2 is SYGVNS. J was trimmed by 3 bases and V by 4 bases; bases with no gene match: 9. The CDR3 DNA sequence: TGTGCCAGCAGTGGCTCCGGACTAGCGGGCACTACAGATACGCAGTATTTT. This codes for CASSGSGLAGTTDTQYF.

The rearrangement links TRBV5-1 to TRBJ1-3; TRBD1 is a possible D gene (5 bases). V was cut by 0 bases and J by 0 bases, with 7 bases left in between. The CDR3 totals 15 residues. From germline, CDR1 is SGHRS and CDR2 YFSETQ. The CDR3: CASSLADSSGNTIYF. The CDR3 nucleotides are TGCGCCAGCAGCTTGGCCGACAGCTCTGGAAACACCATATATTTT.

In DNA form, the CDR3 reads TGTGCCAGCAGCTTAGGACAGAACACTGAAGCTTTCTTT. It specifies CASSLGQNTEAFF. The V and J genes are TRBV7-9 and TRBJ1-1; no clear D gene. Germline V CDR1 and CDR2: SEHNR, FQNEAQ (reference sequence). Trimming pared 1 base from V and 1 base from J, leaving 4 bases between. This CDR3 region has 13 residues.

This clone has just a few counts. The genes are TRBV6-5 and TRBJ2-5; D unresolved. The CDR3 runs 9 residues. Germline lookup yields CDR1 MNHEY and CDR2 SVGAGI. Trimming took 8 bases from V and 5 from J, leaving 3 bases between them. The CDR3 DNA sequence: TGTGCCAGCGGGGAGACCCAGTACTTC. Translation: CASGETQYF.

Note on this clone: Other DNA variants within this sample encode the same CDR3. This sequence joins TRBV25-1 and TRBJ2-7; D remains unclear. The CDR3 is made up of 11 amino acids. V was trimmed by 2 bases and J by 4 bases, leaving 3 bases between them. CDR1 is MGHDK and CDR2 is SYGVNS in the germline V gene. CDR3 bases: TGTGCCAGCAGTGAAGGGTACGAGCAGTACTTC. It codes for CASSEGYEQYF.

The V gene is TRBV25-1, the J gene TRBJ2-3; 7 bases align to TRBD2. The V segment lost 3 bases and the J segment 0 bases; nucleotides outside the gene matches: 12. The CDR3 has 18 residues. CDR1 is MGHDK and CDR2 is SYGVNS in the germline V gene. Written as DNA, the CDR3 is TGTGCCAGCAGTGAGGCGGGACTAATCCCACCTAGCACAGATACGCAGTATTTT. Protein: CASSEAGLIPPSTDTQYF.

This chain links TRBV5-1 with TRBJ2-2; 7 bases are shared with TRBD2. There are 15 residues in the CDR3. Losses at the gene ends were 0 bases for V and 3 bases for J; bases not matched to a gene: 2. Germline V CDR1 and CDR2: SGHRS, YFSETQ. CDR3 region: CASSLDTSDTGELFF. The CDR3 bases are TGCGCCAGCAGCTTGGACACTAGCGACACCGGGGAGCTGTTTTTT. The full variable domain, completed using reference TRBV5-1 and TRBJ2-2, is KAGVTQTPRYLIKTRGQQVTLSCSPISGHRSVSWYQQTPGQGLQFLFEYFSETQRNKGNFPGRFSGRQFSNSRSEMNVSTLELGDSALYLCASSLDTSDTGELFFGEGSRLTVL.

The chain has TRBV10-1 and TRBJ2-1; 14 bases are a match to TRBD2. J gave up 1 base and V 4 bases, and 9 bases lay outside the gene matches. The CDR3 consists of 19 residues. CDR1 is WNHNN, CDR2 SYGVQD, per germline (reference sequence). The CDR3 coding sequence is TGCGCCAGCAGTGTGTTGGGGACTAGCGGGAGTGCATCCTACAATGAGCAGTTCTTC. Translated, it gives CASSVLGTSGSASYNEQFF.

The chain recombines TRBV5-1 with TRBJ2-3; 8 bases are a match to TRBD2. Trimming removed 2 bases from V and 0 bases from J; junction bases left unmatched: 2. The germline V gene encodes CDR1 SGHRS and CDR2 YFSETQ. The CDR3 has 15 amino acids. The CDR3: CASSFSSGSTDTQYF. CDR3 DNA sequence: TGCGCCAGCAGCTTTTCTAGCGGGAGCACAGATACGCAGTATTTT.

This clone was detected a few times. The chain couples TRBV11-3 to TRBJ2-2; D possibly corresponds to TRBD2 (6 bases). CDR1 SGHNT and CDR2 YENEEA come from the germline V gene. Trimming took 2 bases from V and 2 from J, leaving 12 bases between them. The CDR3 has 16 residues. CDR3 coding DNA: TGTGCCAGCAGCTTAAATCTAGGGACTAACACCGGGGAGCTGTTTTTT. The encoded protein is CASSLNLGTNTGELFF.

This CDR3 is CASSLVLQGIDGYTF. In DNA, the CDR3 is TGTGCCAGCAGCTTAGTTCTCCAGGGCATCGATGGCTACACCTTC. This chain links TRBV7-9 with TRBJ1-2, with D possibly being TRBD1 (5 bases). The length of the CDR3 is 15 residues. Deletions cut 1 base from V and 6 bases from J, with 15 bases between. CDR1 and CDR2 from the germline V gene are SEHNR and FQNEAQ (reference sequence).

The gene calls are TRBV11-1 and TRBJ2-7; D is undetermined. V gave up 7 bases and J gave up 11 bases, with 24 bases separating them. The CDR3 length is 14 residues. The germline V gene has CDR1 SGHAT and CDR2 FQDESV (reference sequence). The CDR3 bases are TGTGCCAGCAAGCTTAGGTCCCTACACCTAGACGAGTACTTC. Translating gives CASKLRSLHLDEYF.

This chain joins TRBV21-1 and TRBJ2-1; TRBD2, the D gene given by the table, was not confirmed from the DNA. TRBV21-1 is a pseudogene. The CDR3 totals 16 residues. The CDR3 loop is CASSKGPLSSYNEQFF. CDR3 sequence (DNA): TGTGCCAGCAGCAAAGGTCCGTTGAGCTCCTACAATGAGCAGTTCTTC.